This TCR beta chain was recorded in a study of radiotherapy plus CTLA-4 blockade in lung cancer. Study information: Across the patients, objective responses occurred in about 19%, and disease control in 31%.

Clones were sequenced by immunoSEQ multiplex PCR, and TCRdb holds only the in-frame ones, with some missing. Of around 40,000 clones in the sample, around 85% are singletons; the top ten hold about 6%. Remarks on this clone: The antigen is not known.

Treatment of patients with chemo-refractory metastatic non-small-cell lung cancer consisted of focal radiation plus CTLA-4 blockade with ipilimumab. V gave up 2 bases and J gave up 0 bases, with 23 bases separating them. This CDR3 has 19 amino acids. CDR1 LGHNT and CDR2 FRNRAP come from the germline V gene. Study results and limitations: Radiotherapy plus ipilimumab was followed by expansion in blood of tumor-derived TCR clones.

This material consisted of peripheral blood, taken from a patient treated with radiotherapy plus ipilimumab. The chain has TRBV12-5 and TRBJ2-7; TRBD2 might be the D (6 bases). This clonotype was sampled from a human donor with non-small cell lung cancer who had stable disease on radiotherapy plus ipilimumab. CDR3 DNA: TGTGCTAGTGGTTTGCCGCAAAGGGCCCTAAGCGGGCACTCCTACGAGCAGTACTTC. Its translation: CASGLPQRALSGHSYEQYF. The entire variable domain, with the rest obtained from reference TRBV12-5 and TRBJ2-7, is as follows: DARVTQTPRHKVTEMGQEVTMRCQPILGHNTVFWYRQTMMQGLELLAYFRNRAPLDDSGMPKDRFSAEMPDATLATLKIQPSEPRDSAVYFCASGLPQRALSGHSYEQYFGPGTRLTVT.